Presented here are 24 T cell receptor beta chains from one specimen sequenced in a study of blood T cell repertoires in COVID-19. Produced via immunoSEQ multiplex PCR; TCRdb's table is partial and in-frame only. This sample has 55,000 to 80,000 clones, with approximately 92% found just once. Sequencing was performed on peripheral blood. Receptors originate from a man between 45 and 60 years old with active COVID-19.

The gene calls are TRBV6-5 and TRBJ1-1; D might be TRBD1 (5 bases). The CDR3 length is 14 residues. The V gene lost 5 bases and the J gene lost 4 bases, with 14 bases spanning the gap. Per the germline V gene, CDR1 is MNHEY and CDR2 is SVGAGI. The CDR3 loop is CASSPPAGFTEAFF. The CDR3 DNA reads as TGTGCCAGCAGTCCTCCGGCAGGGTTCACTGAAGCTTTCTTT.

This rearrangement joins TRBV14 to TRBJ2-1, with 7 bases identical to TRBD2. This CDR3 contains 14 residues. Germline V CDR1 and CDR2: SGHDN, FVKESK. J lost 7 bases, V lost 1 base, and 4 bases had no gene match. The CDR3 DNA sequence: TGTGCCAGCAGCCAAGTTAGGGACTATAATGAGCAGTTCTTC. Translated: CASSQVRDYNEQFF.

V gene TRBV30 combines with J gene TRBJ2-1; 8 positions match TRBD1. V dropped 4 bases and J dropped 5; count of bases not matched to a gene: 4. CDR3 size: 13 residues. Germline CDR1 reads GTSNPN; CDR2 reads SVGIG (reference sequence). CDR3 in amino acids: CAWTPDRDNEQFF. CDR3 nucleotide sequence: TGTGCCTGGACCCCGGACAGGGACAATGAGCAGTTCTTC.

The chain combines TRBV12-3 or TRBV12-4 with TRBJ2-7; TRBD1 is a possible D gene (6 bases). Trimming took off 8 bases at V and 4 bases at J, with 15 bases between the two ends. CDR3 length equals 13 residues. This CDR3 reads CASSGTTRYEQYF. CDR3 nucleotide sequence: TGTGCCAGCTCCGGGACAACACGTTACGAGCAGTACTTC.

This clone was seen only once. The chain's CDR3 is CASSQEAGQGYDEKLFF. The CDR3 DNA reads as TGCGCCAGCAGCCAAGAAGCAGGACAGGGTTACGATGAAAAACTGTTTTTT. The chain has TRBV4-3 and TRBJ1-4, with 8 bases matching TRBD1. Germline V gives CDR1 LGHNA, CDR2 YSLEER. There are 17 residues in the CDR3. With 0 bases clipped from V and 6 bases from J, the junction kept 9 bases outside the gene matches.

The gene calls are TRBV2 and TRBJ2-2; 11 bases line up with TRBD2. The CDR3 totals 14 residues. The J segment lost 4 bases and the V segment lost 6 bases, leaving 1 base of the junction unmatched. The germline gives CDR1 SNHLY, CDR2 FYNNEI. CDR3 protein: CASRLAGATGELFF. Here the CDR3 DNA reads TGTGCCAGCAGACTAGCGGGGGCCACCGGGGAGCTGTTTTTT.

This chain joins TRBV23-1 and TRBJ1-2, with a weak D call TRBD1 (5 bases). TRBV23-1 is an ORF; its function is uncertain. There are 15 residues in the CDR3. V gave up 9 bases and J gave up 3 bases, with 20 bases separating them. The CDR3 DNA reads TGCGCCAGGCCTCGGGCGGGGGGATCGCACTATGGCTACACCTTC. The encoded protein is CARPRAGGSHYGYTF.

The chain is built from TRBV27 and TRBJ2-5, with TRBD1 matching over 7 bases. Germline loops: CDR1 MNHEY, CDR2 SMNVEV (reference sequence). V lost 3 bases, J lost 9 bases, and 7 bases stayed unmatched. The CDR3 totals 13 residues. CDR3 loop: CASSFGDRAAQYF. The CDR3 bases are TGTGCCAGCAGTTTTGGGGACAGAGCGGCCCAGTACTTC.

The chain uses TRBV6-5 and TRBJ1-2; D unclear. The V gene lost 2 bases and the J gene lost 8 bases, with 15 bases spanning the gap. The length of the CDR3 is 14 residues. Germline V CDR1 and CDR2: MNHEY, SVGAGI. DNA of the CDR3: TGTGCCAGCAGTTACGGGAACGAGGGTTTGGGCTACACCTTC. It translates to CASSYGNEGLGYTF.

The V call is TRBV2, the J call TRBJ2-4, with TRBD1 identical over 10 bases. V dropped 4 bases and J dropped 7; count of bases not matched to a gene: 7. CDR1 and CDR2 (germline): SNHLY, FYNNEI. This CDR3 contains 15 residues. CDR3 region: CASSARTGGTNIQYF. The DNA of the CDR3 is TGTGCCAGCAGTGCAAGGACAGGGGGGACTAACATTCAGTACTTC.

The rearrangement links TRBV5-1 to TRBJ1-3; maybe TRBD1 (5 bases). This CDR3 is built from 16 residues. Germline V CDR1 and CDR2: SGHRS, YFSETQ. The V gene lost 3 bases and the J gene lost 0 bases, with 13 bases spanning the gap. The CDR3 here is CASSSSGHSSGNTIYF. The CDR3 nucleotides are TGCGCCAGCAGCTCTAGTGGACACAGCTCTGGAAACACCATATATTTT.

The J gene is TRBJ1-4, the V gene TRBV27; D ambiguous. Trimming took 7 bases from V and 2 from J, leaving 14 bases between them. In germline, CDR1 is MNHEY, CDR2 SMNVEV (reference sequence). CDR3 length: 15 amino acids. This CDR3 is CASTPGRGTNEKLFF. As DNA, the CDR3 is TGTGCCAGCACTCCTGGCCGCGGCACTAATGAAAAACTGTTTTTT.

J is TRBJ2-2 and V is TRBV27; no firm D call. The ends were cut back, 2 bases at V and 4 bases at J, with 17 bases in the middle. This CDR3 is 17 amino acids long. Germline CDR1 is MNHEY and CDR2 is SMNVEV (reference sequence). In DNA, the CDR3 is TGTGCCAGCAGTTTAAGTTATCGGAGCGACGGCACCGGGGAGCTGTTTTTT. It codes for CASSLSYRSDGTGELFF.

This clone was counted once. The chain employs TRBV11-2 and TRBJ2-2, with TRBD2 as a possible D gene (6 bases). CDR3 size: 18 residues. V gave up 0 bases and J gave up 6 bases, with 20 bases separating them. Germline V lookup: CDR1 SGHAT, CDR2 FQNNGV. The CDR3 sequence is CASSLEDRRGKFAGELFF. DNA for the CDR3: TGTGCCAGCAGCTTAGAGGACCGGAGGGGTAAATTCGCCGGGGAGCTGTTTTTT.

CDR3 amino acids: CASRKQGGHTEAFF. The CDR3 nucleotides are TGTGCCAGCAGGAAACAGGGCGGCCACACTGAAGCTTTCTTT. The chain combines TRBV9 with TRBJ1-1; tentatively, D is TRBD1 (6 bases). The V and J ends lost 5 bases and 3 bases respectively, with 14 bases between them. The CDR3 loop spans 14 amino acids. The germline V gene encodes CDR1 SGDLS and CDR2 YYNGEE.

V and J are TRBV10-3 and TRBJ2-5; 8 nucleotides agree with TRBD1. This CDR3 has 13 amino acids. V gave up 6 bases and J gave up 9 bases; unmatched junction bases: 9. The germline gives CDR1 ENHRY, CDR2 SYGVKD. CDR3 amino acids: CAISPTGVGAQYF. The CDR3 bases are TGTGCCATCAGCCCGACAGGGGTAGGGGCCCAGTACTTC.

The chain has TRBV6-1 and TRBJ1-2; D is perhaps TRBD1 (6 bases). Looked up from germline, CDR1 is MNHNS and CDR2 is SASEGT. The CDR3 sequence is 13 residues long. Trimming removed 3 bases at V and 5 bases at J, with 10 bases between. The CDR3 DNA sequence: TGTGCCAGCAGTGAGGGACATACTTATGGCTACACCTTC. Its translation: CASSEGHTYGYTF.

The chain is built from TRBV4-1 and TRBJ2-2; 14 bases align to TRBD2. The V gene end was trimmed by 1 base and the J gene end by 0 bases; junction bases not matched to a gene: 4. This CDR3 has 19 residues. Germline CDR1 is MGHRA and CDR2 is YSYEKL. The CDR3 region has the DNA TGCGCCAGCAGCCAAGGAAGGACTAGCGGGGGGCCGAACACCGGGGAGCTGTTTTTT. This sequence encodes CASSQGRTSGGPNTGELFF.

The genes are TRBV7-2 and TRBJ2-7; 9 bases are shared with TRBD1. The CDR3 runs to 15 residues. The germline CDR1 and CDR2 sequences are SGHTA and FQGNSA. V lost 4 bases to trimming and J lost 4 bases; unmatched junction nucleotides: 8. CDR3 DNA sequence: TGTGCCAGCAGCTCACGGACAGGGGCGATATACGAGCAGTACTTC. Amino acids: CASSSRTGAIYEQYF.

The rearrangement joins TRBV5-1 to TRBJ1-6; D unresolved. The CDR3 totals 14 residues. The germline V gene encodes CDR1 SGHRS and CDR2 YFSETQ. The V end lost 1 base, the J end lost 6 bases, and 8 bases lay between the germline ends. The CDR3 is CASSLLQSNSPLHF. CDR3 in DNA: TGCGCCAGCAGCTTGCTCCAGTCTAATTCACCCCTCCACTTT.

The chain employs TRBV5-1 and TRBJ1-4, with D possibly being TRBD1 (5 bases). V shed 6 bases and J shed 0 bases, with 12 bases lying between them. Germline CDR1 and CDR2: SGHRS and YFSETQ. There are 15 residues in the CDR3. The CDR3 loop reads CASKSGRTTNEKLFF. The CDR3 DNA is TGCGCCAGCAAATCAGGGCGGACAACTAATGAAAAACTGTTTTTT.

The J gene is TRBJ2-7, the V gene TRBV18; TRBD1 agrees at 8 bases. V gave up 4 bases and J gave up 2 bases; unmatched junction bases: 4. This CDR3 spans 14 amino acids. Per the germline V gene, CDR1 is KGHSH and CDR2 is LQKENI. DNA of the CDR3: TGTGCCAGCTCACTATCGACAGGGGCCTACGAGCAGTACTTC. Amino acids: CASSLSTGAYEQYF.

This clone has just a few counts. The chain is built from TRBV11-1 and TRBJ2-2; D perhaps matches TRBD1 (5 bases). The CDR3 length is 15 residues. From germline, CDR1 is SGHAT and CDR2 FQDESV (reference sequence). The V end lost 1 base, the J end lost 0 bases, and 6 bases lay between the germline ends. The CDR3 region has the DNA TGTGCCAGCAGCTTAGTACAGGCGAACACCGGGGAGCTGTTTTTT. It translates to CASSLVQANTGELFF.

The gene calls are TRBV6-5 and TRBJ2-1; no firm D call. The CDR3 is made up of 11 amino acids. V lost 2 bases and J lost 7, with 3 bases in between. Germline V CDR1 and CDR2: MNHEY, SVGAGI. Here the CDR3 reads CASSYLNEQFF. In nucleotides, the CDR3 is TGTGCCAGCAGTTACCTGAATGAGCAGTTCTTC.